Described below is a single TCR beta chain sequence and its context. Its antigen is not known. This specimen comes from a study of shared clonotypes between healthy human individuals. Overall study findings and caveats: Clonotypes not shared had lower generation probabilities than those common to all four donors. The sole specimen, blood, was sampled, and tissue repertoires likely differ.

Investigators divided CD4+ cells into CD45RA+ naive and CD45RA-negative memory subsets. Produced via immunoSEQ multiplex PCR; TCRdb's table is partial and in-frame only. The sample comprises just over 2,000,000 clones, roughly 94% of which are singletons, and 0.13% rests with the top ten. Deletions cut 8 bases from V and 11 bases from J, with 16 bases between. The CDR3 sequence is 12 residues long. The germline V gene has CDR1 MDHEN and CDR2 SYDVKM. The source is a man in his late teens or twenties in good health. Sequencing input: naive CD4+ T cells sorted from blood. Subset: CD45RA+ positively selected. V usage is TRBV28 and J usage is TRBJ1-5; possible D gene TRBD1, 5 bases. CDR3 region: CASPLGGSTQHF. The CDR3 coding sequence is TGTGCCAGCCCCTTGGGGGGGTCGACCCAGCATTTT.